This T cell receptor (beta chain) was retrieved from a study of T cells in Graves' hyperthyroidism and ophthalmopathy. Per the germline V gene, CDR1 is LNHDA and CDR2 is SQIVND (reference sequence). The CDR3 is made up of 12 amino acids. The ends were cut back, 4 bases at V and 0 bases at J, with 3 bases in the middle. This clonotype was seen just once. A much larger clone sits a single nucleotide away, making a read error possible. RNA transcripts served as the template for amplifying TCR beta CDR3 regions. Researchers ran a first-round RT-PCR on the TCR CDR3 using the HTBI primer set. TCRdb re-derived calls from the multiplex PCR reads in MiXCR, one entry per CDR3 protein. The table has over 700,000 distinct CDR3 sequences, 35% to 40% seen once; the top ten hold 7% to 10%.

This chain links TRBV19 with TRBJ1-1; no definite D call. The receptor's source is a man aged 18 to 35 with Graves' hyperthyroidism. The sample comprised blood. CDR3 DNA: TGTGCCAGTAGTAAGATGAACACTGAAGCTTTCTTT. Translated, it gives CASSKMNTEAFF.